Listed below are T cell receptor beta chains from one sample, sequenced in a study of blood T cell repertoires in COVID-19. The assay was immunoSEQ multiplex PCR, and TCRdb's table has in-frame clones only and misses some. The sample has 270,000 or so clones, approximately 89% seen once. Material for sequencing was PBMCs or T cells enriched from blood (not recorded which). These receptor sequences come from a man in his forties who had been exposed to COVID-19. Each CDR3 is given with its conserved first and last residue. A D gene is named only where the DNA matches it firmly. The size of a clone is reported for some rows only, either as once, few or many, or as a class for expanded clones.

TRBJ2-7	TRBV12-3/TRBV12-4	.	.	TGTGCCAGCAGTTCCAGGGCGCGGGGGCAGTACTTC	CASSSRARGQYF
TRBJ2-7	TRBV5-1	TRBD2	.	TGCGCCAGCAGCTTGGGGCCAGCGGGAGCCTCCTACGAGCAGTACTTC	CASSLGPAGASYEQYF
TRBJ2-7	TRBV27	.	.	TGTGCCAGCAGTTTCCCGGACAAACCATACGAGCAGTACTTC	CASSFPDKPYEQYF
TRBJ2-2	TRBV7-9	.	.	TGTGCCAGCAGCTCGGGACACGGCAACACCGGGGAGCTGTTTTTT	CASSSGHGNTGELFF
TRBJ1-5	TRBV24-1	.	.	TGTGCCACCAGTGATGCCGCCGGGACAACTAGAAGCAATCAGCCCCAGCATTTT	CATSDAAGTTRSNQPQHF
TRBJ1-2	TRBV6-1	.	.	TGTGCCAGCAGTGAATCAAGTCGGTCGGACTATGGCTACACCTTC	CASSESSRSDYGYTF
TRBJ2-5	TRBV28	.	once	TGTGCCAGCCAGAGGAGGGCAGGGCAAGAGACCCAGTACTTC	CASQRRAGQETQYF
TRBJ2-1	TRBV5-4	TRBD2	.	TGTGCCAGCAGCCTCCTAGCGGGGGCCAACAATGAGCAGTTCTTC	CASSLLAGANNEQFF
TRBJ2-7	TRBV27	.	.	TGTGCCAGCAGTTTTAAAAGGCAGGGATACGAGCAGTACTTC	CASSFKRQGYEQYF
TRBJ2-2	TRBV6-4	TRBD2	.	TGTGCCAGCAGTCCCGGGACTAGCGGGACCGGGGAGCTGTTTTTT	CASSPGTSGTGELFF
TRBJ2-7	TRBV5-8	TRBD2	.	TGTGCCAGCAGCTTGGGGGGACTAGCGCCTTCCTACGAGCAGTACTTC	CASSLGGLAPSYEQYF
TRBJ2-3	TRBV19	TRBD2	.	TGTGCCAGTAGTATAGGTCTAGCGGGAAGAGATACGCAGTATTTT	CASSIGLAGRDTQYF
TRBJ2-1	TRBV11-2	.	.	TGTGCCAGCAGCCCTTCCAATGAGCAGTTCTTC	CASSPSNEQFF
TRBJ2-7	TRBV4-1	.	.	TGCGCCAGCAGCCAAGTCTTCGAGGTGTACGAGCAGTACTTC	CASSQVFEVYEQYF
TRBJ1-1	TRBV5-6	.	.	TGTGCCAGCAGCTGGGCCGGAAAGGTACAAGCTTTCTTT	CASSWAGKVQAFF
TRBJ1-2	TRBV19	.	once	TGTGCCAGTAGCCAAATGTATGGCGGCTACACCTTC	CASSQMYGGYTF
TRBJ2-3	TRBV5-1	TRBD1	.	TGCGCCAGCAGAAGGGGGCCAGCTAATAGTGGAGATACGCAGTATTTT	CASRRGPANSGDTQYF
TRBJ2-3	TRBV2	.	once	TGTGCCAGCAGAGAAACTAGAGAGACGCAGTATTTT	CASRETRETQYF
TRBJ2-6	TRBV19	.	.	TGTGCCAGTAGTATAGATATAATATCCTCTGGGGCCAACGTCCTGACTTTC	CASSIDIISSGANVLTF
TRBJ2-1	TRBV7-9	TRBD2	.	TGTGCCAGCAGCTTATCTAGCGGGCAGCAGTTCTTC	CASSLSSGQQFF
TRBJ2-7	TRBV11-2	.	.	TGTGCCAGCAGTTTCAGCTACGAGCAGTACTTC	CASSFSYEQYF
TRBJ1-1	TRBV3-1/TRBV3-2	TRBD1	.	TGTGCCAGCAGCCGACAGGGGAACACTGAAGCTTTCTTT	CASSRQGNTEAFF
TRBJ2-3	TRBV5-1	.	.	TGCGCCAGCAGCTTTGGAGGGGACCCAGATACGCAGTATTTT	CASSFGGDPDTQYF
TRBJ1-5	TRBV5-1	TRBD1	.	TGCGCCAGCTCGCTGGACGGGACAGGGACATCTCAGCCCCAGCATTTT	CASSLDGTGTSQPQHF
TRBJ2-3	TRBV7-3	.	.	TGTGCCAGCAGCTTAAAACCGGGATCCACAGATACGCAGTATTTT	CASSLKPGSTDTQYF
TRBJ1-1	TRBV29-1	.	.	TGCAGCGTCGTACAGCTTAACACTGAAGCTTTCTTT	CSVVQLNTEAFF
TRBJ1-2	TRBV9	TRBD1	.	TGTGCCAGCAGCGAATCCGGGACAGGGGGCTACTATGGCTACACCTTC	CASSESGTGGYYGYTF
TRBJ1-5	TRBV9	.	.	TGTGCCAGCAGCGTAGGACACCTTAGCAATCAGCCCCAGCATTTT	CASSVGHLSNQPQHF
TRBJ2-5	TRBV18	.	.	TGTGCCAGCTCACCGGGCAGAAAAGAGACCCAGTACTTC	CASSPGRKETQYF
TRBJ2-7	TRBV19	TRBD1	.	TGTGCCAGTAGTATGGGGACAGGTGGCGAGCAGTACTTC	CASSMGTGGEQYF
TRBJ2-1	TRBV5-1	TRBD2	.	TGCGCCAGCAGCTTTGAACCGGGACTAGCGCGGAATGAGCAGTTCTTC	CASSFEPGLARNEQFF
TRBJ2-1	TRBV30	.	.	TGTGCCTGGGGAAGGGGGAGCTCCTACAATGAGCAGTTCTTC	CAWGRGSSYNEQFF
TRBJ2-1	TRBV20-1	.	.	TGCAGTGCTCTCACTGATGAGCAGTTCTTC	CSALTDEQFF
TRBJ1-1	TRBV18	.	.	TGTGCCAGCTCCCGGGAGGGGATTGAAGCTTTCTTT	CASSREGIEAFF
TRBJ2-1	TRBV4-1	TRBD2	.	TGCGCCAGCAGCCAAGGGCCTAGCGGGAGTTCCTACAATGAGCAGTTCTTC	CASSQGPSGSSYNEQFF
TRBJ1-5	TRBV19	.	.	TGTGCCAGTAGTATAGAGAGGGCAGGGGGCAATCAGCCCCAGCATTTT	CASSIERAGGNQPQHF
TRBJ1-5	TRBV30	TRBD1	.	TGTGCCTGGAGGGGACAGGGATTTCATCAGCCCCAGCATTTT	CAWRGQGFHQPQHF
TRBJ2-5	TRBV10-2	.	.	TGCGCCAGCAGCTCGACCAGAGCGGAAGAGACCCAGTACTTC	CASSSTRAEETQYF
TRBJ1-5	TRBV6-5	TRBD1	.	TGTGCCAGCAGTTTATCAGGGGGTAGCAATCAGCCCCAGCATTTT	CASSLSGGSNQPQHF
TRBJ1-5	TRBV10-2	.	.	TGCGCCAGCGATTCCAGGTACAATCAGCCCCAGCATTTT	CASDSRYNQPQHF
TRBJ2-1	TRBV7-2	.	.	TGTGCCAGCAGCTTAGTTTACCCCTTCAAGCACAATGAGCAGTTCTTC	CASSLVYPFKHNEQFF
TRBJ1-2	TRBV28	TRBD1	.	TGTGCCAGCAGCCCTGGACAGGGGGTTCTCTATGGCTACACCTTC	CASSPGQGVLYGYTF
TRBJ2-1	TRBV7-6	.	.	TGTGCCAGCAGCCTTTCCGGTCCGATTTGGAATGAGCAGTTCTTC	CASSLSGPIWNEQFF
TRBJ2-1	TRBV27	TRBD2	once	TGTGCCAGCAGTCAGTCTAGCGGACTCTACAATGAGCAGTTCTTC	CASSQSSGLYNEQFF
TRBJ1-2	TRBV2	.	.	TGTGCCAGCACTATGGCAGGTTATGGCTACACCTTC	CASTMAGYGYTF
TRBJ2-7	TRBV4-3	TRBD1	.	TGCGCCAGCAGCCAAGGGACAGGGTTCGAAGAGCAGTACTTC	CASSQGTGFEEQYF
TRBJ2-1	TRBV21-1	.	.	TGTGCCAGCAGCAATCCTCTTATTGAGGGGCAGGGGGGCAATGAGCAGTTCTTC	CASSNPLIEGQGGNEQFF
TRBJ1-2	TRBV6-5	.	once	TGTGCCAGCGCCTACAGGCCTAACTATGGCTACACCTTC	CASAYRPNYGYTF
TRBJ2-1	TRBV7-6	TRBD2	.	TGTGCCAGCAGCTTCCGGGACTACCACAATGAGCAGTTCTTC	CASSFRDYHNEQFF
TRBJ1-5	TRBV2	TRBD1	.	TGTGCCAGCAGTGAAAAGAAGGGGGGACAGGGTCCTATTAGCAATCAGCCCCAGCATTTT	CASSEKKGGQGPISNQPQHF
TRBJ1-5	TRBV28	TRBD1	.	TGTGCCAGCAGGAGCGACTTGACAGGGGCTAGCAATCAGCCCCAGCATTTT	CASRSDLTGASNQPQHF
TRBJ2-7	TRBV4-3	.	.	TGCGCCAGCAGCCAAGAAGCGGTTTCCCCCTACGAGCAGTACTTC	CASSQEAVSPYEQYF
TRBJ2-7	TRBV5-1	.	.	TGCGCCAGCAATTCGGACGGGACACAGAACTACGAGCAGTACTTC	CASNSDGTQNYEQYF
TRBJ2-1	TRBV5-1	TRBD2	.	TGCGCCAGCAGCTTGGAGGGTGCTAGCGGCTACAATGAGCAGTTCTTC	CASSLEGASGYNEQFF
TRBJ1-2	TRBV27	TRBD1	.	TGTGCCAGCAGTACTGCGGGACAGTTCAACTATGGCTACACCTTC	CASSTAGQFNYGYTF
TRBJ2-3	TRBV7-9	.	.	TGTGCCAGCAGCCGCCGGGACATGCTCACAGATACGCAGTATTTT	CASSRRDMLTDTQYF
TRBJ1-5	TRBV10-3	.	.	TGTGCCATCAGTGAACGGACAGACTATAGCAATCAGCCCCAGCATTTT	CAISERTDYSNQPQHF
TRBJ1-2	TRBV7-2	TRBD1	few	TGTGCCAGCAGCTACTACAGGGGGGACTCATATGGCTACACCTTC	CASSYYRGDSYGYTF